A single sample gave rise to the 18 T cell receptor beta chains below, sequenced in a study of shared clonotypes between healthy human individuals. Repertoires were generated with immunoSEQ multiplex PCR, while TCRdb's copy carries only in-frame clones and drops some. The sample yields roughly 760,000 clones, over 65% seen once. The source material was memory CD4+ T cells sorted from blood. Subset here: CD45RA-negative fraction. These TCRs come from a woman aged 25-40 years in good health.

The rearrangement joins TRBV28 to TRBJ1-2; 7 nucleotides align to TRBD1. There are 16 residues in the CDR3. Germline values: CDR1 MDHEN, CDR2 SYDVKM. The junction had 7 bases not matched to a gene; V was cut back by 3 bases and J by 0 bases. The CDR3 nucleotides are TGTGCCAGCAGTTTGTACGGGACAGCCGCTAACTATGGCTACACCTTC. Residues: CASSLYGTAANYGYTF.

This rearrangement joins TRBV10-3 to TRBJ1-2; the match to TRBD1 covers 9 bases. V gave up 4 bases and J gave up 4 bases; unmatched junction bases: 1. Germline V CDR1 and CDR2: ENHRY, SYGVKD. The CDR3 contains 13 residues. Here the CDR3 reads CAISGTGVYGYTF. DNA for the CDR3: TGTGCCATCAGTGGGACAGGGGTCTATGGCTACACCTTC.

This clone was seen only a few times. In the same sample, other DNA sequences code for this CDR3. The V gene is TRBV5-1, the J gene TRBJ2-2, with TRBD1 matching over 9 bases. Germline V lookup: CDR1 SGHRS, CDR2 YFSETQ. The CDR3 runs 15 residues. J was trimmed by 4 bases and V by 2 bases; bases with no gene match: 3. CDR3 region: CASSFRDRVTGELFF. CDR3 sequence (DNA): TGCGCCAGCAGCTTCAGGGACAGGGTCACCGGGGAGCTGTTTTTT.

A remark on this clone: Mismatch with germline at one junction end may stem from a read error. V is TRBV2 and J is TRBJ2-3; 9 nucleotides line up with TRBD2. The length of the CDR3 is 14 residues. CDR1 and CDR2 (germline): SNHLY, FYNNEI. CDR3 residues: CASREREAEDTQYF. The CDR3 coding sequence is TGTGCCAGCCGTGAGCGGGAGGCGGAAGATACGCAGTATTTT.

This chain links TRBV5-6 with TRBJ2-5; tentatively, D is TRBD1 (6 bases). The length of the CDR3 is 14 residues. Germline lookup yields CDR1 SGHDT and CDR2 YYEEEE. Between the trimmed V and J ends, which lost 2 bases and 5 bases, there was a span of 13 bases. The CDR3 region is CASSFAGAGETQYF. In nucleotides, the CDR3 is TGTGCCAGCAGCTTTGCAGGGGCCGGCGAGACCCAGTACTTC.

The J gene is TRBJ1-2, the V gene TRBV5-1; D is unresolved. From germline, CDR1 is SGHRS and CDR2 YFSETQ. CDR3 length equals 13 residues. Trimming removed 1 base from V and 7 bases from J, with 11 bases in between. The chain's CDR3 is CASSLFPSSGYTF. Here the CDR3 DNA reads TGCGCCAGCAGCTTGTTCCCTAGTTCTGGCTACACCTTC.

This chain joins TRBV28 and TRBJ2-7; D might be TRBD2 (5 bases). The CDR3 spans 13 residues. The germline V gene has CDR1 MDHEN and CDR2 SYDVKM. Trimming took 3 bases from V and 2 from J, leaving 8 bases between them. The CDR3 loop is CASSFGSPYEQYF. The CDR3, as DNA: TGTGCCAGCAGTTTTGGGAGTCCCTACGAGCAGTACTTC.

The chain links TRBV5-1 to TRBJ2-7, with 13 bases matching TRBD2. The CDR3 length is 16 residues. J was trimmed by 5 bases and V by 4 bases; bases with no gene match: 9. CDR1 is SGHRS, CDR2 YFSETQ, per germline. CDR3 in amino acids: CASSILAGGPRHEQYF. CDR3 coding DNA: TGCGCCAGCAGCATACTAGCGGGAGGGCCTAGGCACGAGCAGTACTTC. The whole variable domain, filled in from reference TRBV5-1 and TRBJ2-7, reads KAGVTQTPRYLIKTRGQQVTLSCSPISGHRSVSWYQQTPGQGLQFLFEYFSETQRNKGNFPGRFSGRQFSNSRSEMNVSTLELGDSALYLCASSILAGGPRHEQYFGPGTRLTVT.

The chain joins TRBV7-2 to TRBJ2-7; TRBD2 matches at 12 bases. V shed 5 bases, J shed 5 bases, and the junction held 16 bases outside the gene matches. This CDR3 comprises 18 residues. Germline V gene data show CDR1 as SGHTA and CDR2 as FQGNSA. The CDR3 loop reads CASSPRQAPRLAGDEQYF. The CDR3 DNA reads as TGTGCCAGCAGCCCCCGACAGGCGCCTAGACTAGCGGGAGACGAGCAGTACTTC.

This clone appeared a single time. The CDR3 DNA reads as TGTGCCAGCAGAGGACAGGAGTCTGGAAACACCATATATTTT. It codes for CASRGQESGNTIYF. This rearrangement joins TRBV27 to TRBJ1-3; 7 positions match TRBD1. Looked up from germline, CDR1 is MNHEY and CDR2 is SMNVEV (reference sequence). The trim removed 6 bases at V and 1 base at J, leaving 3 bases unmatched. This CDR3 has 14 amino acids.

The genes are TRBV30 and TRBJ2-1, with a weak D call TRBD2 (6 bases). This CDR3 is 14 amino acids long. Per germline, CDR1 GTSNPN and CDR2 SVGIG (reference sequence). Trimming stripped 4 bases from V and 6 bases from J, with 16 bases between. The CDR3 nucleotides are TGTGCCTGGACACTCATGGGGGGAGCCAATGAGCAGTTCTTC. Its translation: CAWTLMGGANEQFF.

This clone was counted only a few times. This rearrangement joins TRBV19 to TRBJ2-3; D gene unclear. Germline V gene data show CDR1 as LNHDA and CDR2 as SQIVND (reference sequence). Trimming shortened V by 8 bases and J by 4 bases, and 13 bases separated the two germline ends. The CDR3 length is 13 residues. CDR3 bases: TGTGCCAGTTCCCAAGGGCTTGCAGATACGCAGTATTTT. Protein product: CASSQGLADTQYF.

The chain joins TRBV7-8 to TRBJ2-1, with 15 bases aligning to TRBD2. The CDR3 totals 16 residues. V shed 8 bases and J 9 bases; nucleotides not matched to a gene: 11. CDR1 SGHVS and CDR2 FQNEAQ come from the germline V gene. The CDR3 DNA follows: TGTGCCAGCGGACTAGCGGGAGGGCCGCCCCCCAGTGAGCAGTTCTTC. It codes for CASGLAGGPPPSEQFF.

The rearrangement joins TRBV15 to TRBJ2-6; 7 bases are shared with TRBD2. Germline V lookup: CDR1 LNHNV, CDR2 YYDKDF (reference sequence). This CDR3 is built from 16 residues. J gave up 0 bases and V 9 bases, and 8 bases lay outside the gene matches. CDR3: CATVREGPSGANVLTF. In DNA form, the CDR3 reads TGTGCCACGGTCAGGGAGGGTCCCTCTGGGGCCAACGTCCTGACTTTC.

The J gene is TRBJ1-4, the V gene TRBV5-1; the D is unclear. Germline V gene lookup returns CDR1 SGHRS and CDR2 YFSETQ. This CDR3 comprises 14 residues. Trimming removed 2 bases from V and 5 bases from J, with 10 bases in between. This chain's CDR3 is CASSFGQQNEKLFF. The CDR3 bases are TGCGCCAGCAGCTTTGGGCAACAAAATGAAAAACTGTTTTTT.

Remarks on this clone: This specimen includes other DNA sequences encoding the same CDR3. This chain connects TRBV7-6 to TRBJ2-1; maybe TRBD2 (5 bases). The V gene lost 6 bases and the J gene lost 7 bases, with 10 bases spanning the gap. Germline CDR1 and CDR2: SGHVS and FNYEAQ. This CDR3 contains 12 residues. The DNA for the CDR3 is TGTGCCAGCAGTAGGACTGGGAATGAGCAGTTCTTC. This sequence encodes CASSRTGNEQFF.

The V call is TRBV4-1, the J call TRBJ2-1; 9 bases match TRBD2. Germline V gene data show CDR1 as MGHRA and CDR2 as YSYEKL. The CDR3 is made up of 16 amino acids. The V segment lost 1 base and the J segment 7 bases; nucleotides outside the gene matches: 8. The CDR3 DNA follows: TGCGCCAGCAGCCAAGCTGGCGGGAGGGCGACGAATGAGCAGTTCTTC. This sequence encodes CASSQAGGRATNEQFF.

The rearrangement uses TRBV28 and TRBJ1-1; no firm D call. V lost 6 bases, J lost 0 bases, and 20 bases lay in between. The germline V gene encodes CDR1 MDHEN and CDR2 SYDVKM. This CDR3 has 17 amino acids. CDR3 amino acids: CASSPWGEGRMNTEAFF. The CDR3 DNA sequence: TGTGCCAGCAGCCCTTGGGGTGAGGGTCGAATGAACACTGAAGCTTTCTTT.